Below are 20 T cell receptor beta chains sequenced from a single sample in a study of T cells in localized non-small cell lung cancer. Sequencing was performed with immunoSEQ multiplex PCR; in TCRdb, only in-frame clones are kept and a portion is missing. The sample carries about 33,000 clones, roughly 90% recorded once. Material: peripheral blood, obtained before any cancer treatment. The receptor source for this set is a man aged 40-75 years with stage I lung adenocarcinoma.

The chain couples TRBV2 to TRBJ2-2; tentatively, D is TRBD2 (6 bases). The CDR3 covers 12 residues. V was trimmed by 9 bases and J by 3 bases, leaving 8 bases between them. CDR1 is SNHLY, CDR2 FYNNEI, per germline. CDR3 protein: CARRDDTGELFF. In DNA, the CDR3 is TGTGCCAGGCGGGACGACACCGGGGAGCTGTTTTTT.

This rearrangement joins TRBV10-3 to TRBJ1-1; 12 bases are a match to TRBD1. This CDR3 has 15 amino acids. Germline V CDR1 and CDR2: ENHRY, SYGVKD. After removal of 3 bases from V and 8 bases from J, the junction contained 7 bases not matched to a gene. CDR3 amino acids: CAISEPPGTGGEAFF. DNA of the CDR3: TGTGCCATCAGTGAACCTCCCGGGACAGGGGGCGAAGCTTTCTTT.

CDR3 sequence (DNA): TGTGCCAGCTCACCCTCCGCTAGTGAAAAACTGTTTTTT. Its translation: CASSPSASEKLFF. The chain recombines TRBV18 with TRBJ1-4; D ambiguous. V shed 3 bases and J shed 7 bases, with 9 bases lying between them. Germline CDR1 and CDR2: KGHSH and LQKENI. The CDR3 consists of 13 residues. Variable domain in full (rest from reference TRBV18 and TRBJ1-4): NAGVMQNPRHLVRRRGQEARLRCSPMKGHSHVYWYRQLPEEGLKFMVYLQKENIIDESGMPKERFSAEFPKEGPSILRIQQVVRGDSAAYFCASSPSASEKLFFGSGTQLSVL.

The chain has TRBV27 and TRBJ1-1; weak D call: TRBD1 (5 bases). Trimming cost V 5 bases and J 0 bases, with 25 bases left between them. Germline-derived CDR1 and CDR2 are MNHEY and SMNVEV (reference sequence). The CDR3 covers 19 residues. This chain's CDR3 is CASSPQPLAGNSMNTEAFF. The DNA of the CDR3 is TGTGCCAGCAGTCCACAACCGCTGGCAGGGAACTCCATGAACACTGAAGCTTTCTTT.

In DNA form, the CDR3 reads TGTGCCAGTAGTATTCGGACGCCTAGCGGCCAAGAGACCCAGTACTTC. It translates to CASSIRTPSGQETQYF. The V call is TRBV19, the J call TRBJ2-5, with TRBD2 identical over 7 bases. CDR1 LNHDA and CDR2 SQIVND come from the germline V gene (reference sequence). The V and J ends lost 3 bases and 1 base, in that order; junction bases with no gene match: 8. The CDR3 length is 16 residues.

This clone occurred once. The chain couples TRBV13 to TRBJ1-2; 10 bases match TRBD1. Looked up from germline, CDR1 is PRHDT and CDR2 is FYEKMQ (reference sequence). The CDR3 sequence is 15 residues long. The trim removed 6 bases at V and 4 bases at J, leaving 8 bases unmatched. The CDR3 DNA reads as TGTGCCAGCAGTTACTCGGGACAGGGGCTCTATGGCTACACCTTC. This codes for CASSYSGQGLYGYTF.

Of note for this clone: At one end the junction does not follow the germline gene, possibly because of a read error. This chain links TRBV7-7 with TRBJ2-6, with D hard to call. The CDR3 spans 14 residues. The germline gives CDR1 SSHAT, CDR2 FNYEAQ (reference sequence). The CDR3 DNA follows: TGTGCTAGCAGCTCCAGTCCCGGGGCCAACGTCCTGACTTTC. Translating gives CASSSSPGANVLTF.

The J gene is TRBJ1-1, the V gene TRBV14; D is unclear. The CDR3 covers 12 residues. The germline gives CDR1 SGHDN, CDR2 FVKESK. Trimming shortened V by 0 bases and J by 10 bases, and 9 bases separated the two germline ends. In nucleotides, the CDR3 is TGTGCCAGCAGCCAAGAGGTGGGGAGAGCTTTCTTT. Amino acids: CASSQEVGRAFF.

V gene TRBV9 combines with J gene TRBJ1-2; 7 bases are a match to TRBD1. The J segment lost 6 bases and the V segment lost 0 bases, leaving 14 bases of the junction unmatched. The germline gives CDR1 SGDLS, CDR2 YYNGEE. The CDR3 extends over 17 amino acids. The CDR3, as DNA: TGTGCCAGCAGCGTAGCTGGGACAGCCCTATCTATTGATGGCTACACCTTC. As protein: CASSVAGTALSIDGYTF.

This rearrangement joins TRBV2 to TRBJ1-2; D may be TRBD1 (5 bases). Trimming took 5 bases from V and 2 from J, leaving 24 bases between them. Germline V gene sequence: CDR1 SNHLY, CDR2 FYNNEI. This CDR3 has 18 amino acids. The CDR3 reads CASSSGTIARVGNYGYTF. The CDR3 bases are TGTGCCAGCAGTTCCGGGACGATCGCTCGTGTGGGGAACTATGGCTACACCTTC.

The genes are TRBV19 and TRBJ1-5; 9 nucleotides align to TRBD1. CDR3 length equals 15 residues. The germline gives CDR1 LNHDA, CDR2 SQIVND (reference sequence). Unmatched junction bases numbered 9, after V lost 5 bases and J lost 7 bases. As DNA, the CDR3 is TGTGCCAGTAGTCTGGGACAGGGACAGGGACAGCCCCAGCATTTT. It specifies CASSLGQGQGQPQHF.

V is TRBV2 and J is TRBJ2-7; TRBD1 matches at 8 bases. The germline gives CDR1 SNHLY, CDR2 FYNNEI. CDR3 length: 14 amino acids. The V gene end was trimmed by 4 bases and the J gene end by 2 bases; junction bases not matched to a gene: 4. The CDR3 DNA reads TGTGCCAGCAGTGCTGTACAGGGGGCCTACGAGCAGTACTTC. Translating it yields CASSAVQGAYEQYF.

The gene calls are TRBV6-6 and TRBJ2-7; D unresolved. V lost 4 bases and J lost 5, with 18 bases in between. This CDR3 is 15 amino acids long. The germline CDR1 and CDR2 sequences are MNHNY and SVGAGI (reference sequence). The CDR3 bases are TGTGCCAGCAGTTGGCCCAGAAAAGCGCACCACGAGCAGTACTTC. Translation: CASSWPRKAHHEQYF.

This chain uses TRBV2 with TRBJ2-4; possible D gene TRBD2, 6 bases. V lost 6 bases and J 9 bases, leaving 18 bases between the germline ends. CDR3 length: 14 residues. Germline lookup yields CDR1 SNHLY and CDR2 FYNNEI. The CDR3, as DNA: TGTGCCAGCAGACCTCCTTCGGGGGAGAGCATTCAGTACTTC. Amino acid sequence: CASRPPSGESIQYF.

This chain joins TRBV7-2 and TRBJ1-3; no clear D. CDR1 is SGHTA, CDR2 FQGNSA, per germline. With 0 bases removed from V and 2 bases from J, the gap between germline ends came to 8 bases. This CDR3 spans 15 amino acids. CDR3 bases: TGTGCCAGCAGCTTAGCGGTGGCAGCTGGAAACACCATATATTTT. It encodes CASSLAVAAGNTIYF.

The chain recombines TRBV14 with TRBJ2-3, with D tentatively TRBD1 (6 bases). Germline CDR1 is SGHDN and CDR2 is FVKESK. Trimming removed 4 bases from V and 0 bases from J, with 11 bases in between. CDR3 length equals 15 residues. CDR3 sequence: CASSLGGTSTDTQYF. The CDR3 nucleotides are TGTGCCAGCAGCCTTGGGGGCACTAGCACAGATACGCAGTATTTT.

The chain carries TRBV10-2 and TRBJ2-5, with D possibly matching TRBD2 (6 bases). This CDR3 region has 13 residues. CDR1 is WSHSY, CDR2 SAAADI, per germline. Trimming left V 6 bases short and J 5 bases short, with 13 bases between. The CDR3 DNA follows: TGCGCCAGCAGAGGGGACTCCCCGGAGACCCAGTACTTC. This gives the protein CASRGDSPETQYF.

The genes are TRBV5-5 and TRBJ2-3; no firm D call. Germline values: CDR1 SGHKS, CDR2 YYEKEE (reference sequence). V was pared by 0 bases and J by 0 bases, with 11 bases between. This CDR3 is 16 amino acids long. The chain's CDR3 is CASSLEDGTSTDTQYF. The CDR3 nucleotides read TGTGCCAGCAGCTTGGAGGACGGTACCAGCACAGATACGCAGTATTTT.

The genes are TRBV4-2 and TRBJ1-3, with D possibly TRBD1 on 5 matching bases. The V end was cut by 0 bases, the J end by 9 bases, with 9 bases between. Germline CDR1 LGHNA, CDR2 YNFKEQ. The CDR3 is made up of 13 amino acids. The CDR3 spells CASSQDRGSTIYF. Here the CDR3 DNA reads TGTGCCAGCAGCCAAGATCGGGGCAGCACCATATATTTT.

The V gene is TRBV5-6, the J gene TRBJ2-2; no reliable D call. Germline-derived CDR1 and CDR2 are SGHDT and YYEEEE. This CDR3 has 16 amino acids. V was trimmed by 1 base and J by 7 bases, leaving 17 bases between them. The CDR3 nucleotides are TGTGCCAGCAGCTTGCCCACTCGCTATCCGGGCGGGGAGCTGTTTTTT. Protein product: CASSLPTRYPGGELFF.